This entry lists 14 T cell receptor beta chains sequenced from one sample in a study of control samples from healthy donors and cancer patients. Clones were read by immunoSEQ multiplex PCR, and TCRdb kept only the in-frame ones, dropping some. The sample yields fewer than 200,000 clones, just under 95% seen once. What was sequenced was blood. The origin of the receptors is a woman aged 55-69 years in good health.

This chain joins TRBV12-3 or TRBV12-4 and TRBJ2-7; D is undetermined. Trimming removed 1 base at V and 6 bases at J, with 4 bases between. The CDR3 runs to 11 residues. CDR3 region: CASSLGLEQYF. CDR3 in DNA: TGTGCCAGCAGTTTAGGCCTCGAGCAGTACTTC.

This chain connects TRBV7-3 to TRBJ1-2; D gene uncertain. From germline, CDR1 is SGHTA and CDR2 FQGTGA. The V end lost 5 bases, the J end lost 4 bases, and 11 bases lay between the germline ends. CDR3 length equals 13 residues. CDR3 DNA: TGTGCCAGCAGCCGCGCCGCAGTCTATGGCTACACCTTC. This codes for CASSRAAVYGYTF.

V and J are TRBV18 and TRBJ1-2, with D perhaps TRBD1 (5 bases). V lost 3 bases and J 4 bases, leaving 21 bases between the germline ends. The length of the CDR3 is 17 residues. Germline values: CDR1 KGHSH, CDR2 LQKENI. The CDR3 nucleotides read TGTGCCAGCTCACCCCGGGACGGGGGGGAAGGGAGCTATGGCTACACCTTC. Translating gives CASSPRDGGEGSYGYTF.

The J gene is TRBJ2-5, the V gene TRBV5-1, with D hard to call. This CDR3 spans 13 amino acids. Trimming left V 4 bases short and J 5 bases short, with 12 bases between. Germline V gene sequence: CDR1 SGHRS, CDR2 YFSETQ. For the CDR3, the DNA is TGCGCCAGCAGCGTTTCCGGGTCGGAGACCCAGTACTTC. It translates to CASSVSGSETQYF.

The gene calls are TRBV12-5 and TRBJ1-2, with TRBD1 matching 10 bases. Per germline, CDR1 LGHNT and CDR2 FRNRAP. The length of the CDR3 is 13 residues. J gave up 8 bases and V 5 bases, and 5 bases lay outside the gene matches. The DNA for the CDR3 is TGTGCTAGTGGTCCTGGACAGGGGGGAGGCTACACCTTC. It encodes CASGPGQGGGYTF.

The chain employs TRBV2 and TRBJ2-5; D not resolved. Germline-derived CDR1 and CDR2 are SNHLY and FYNNEI. The CDR3 has 11 residues. V gave up 8 bases and J gave up 5 bases, with 9 bases separating them. The CDR3 nucleotides read TGTGCCAGCCGAATGCTTGAGACCCAGTACTTC. Its protein is CASRMLETQYF.

There are a few counts of this clone. The gene calls are TRBV6-5 and TRBJ1-4; 7 bases match TRBD1. V shed 6 bases, J shed 4 bases, and the junction held 2 bases outside the gene matches. From germline, CDR1 is MNHEY and CDR2 SVGAGI. There are 13 residues in the CDR3. The CDR3 DNA reads as TGTGCCAGCAGGGGACAGATTAATGAAAAACTGTTTTTT. Translated, it gives CASRGQINEKLFF.

The rearrangement links TRBV2 to TRBJ1-1; D is unclear. Trimming removed 6 bases at V and 5 bases at J, with 16 bases between. This CDR3 is 14 amino acids long. Germline V gene lookup returns CDR1 SNHLY and CDR2 FYNNEI. CDR3 residues: CASSERRGWTEAFF. Here the CDR3 DNA reads TGTGCCAGCAGCGAAAGGCGGGGTTGGACTGAAGCTTTCTTT.

This clone occurred once. The J gene is TRBJ1-1, the V gene TRBV7-9; D call uncertain. This CDR3 has 14 amino acids. Trimming pared 3 bases from V and 0 bases from J, leaving 8 bases between. Germline assignment: CDR1 SEHNR and CDR2 FQNEAQ (reference sequence). The CDR3 loop reads CASSFEGMNTEAFF. The CDR3 nucleotides are TGTGCCAGCAGCTTCGAGGGAATGAACACTGAAGCTTTCTTT.

J is TRBJ2-5 and V is TRBV6-1; perhaps TRBD1 as D (6 bases). The CDR3 has 15 amino acids. V lost 1 base and J 0 bases, leaving 9 bases between the germline ends. Per the germline V gene, CDR1 is MNHNS and CDR2 is SASEGT. For the CDR3, the DNA is TGTGCCAGCAGTGAAGGGGGGACAAACCAAGAGACCCAGTACTTC. Its translation: CASSEGGTNQETQYF.

V is TRBV24-1 and J is TRBJ2-3, with 8 bases aligning to TRBD2. From germline, CDR1 is KGHDR and CDR2 SFDVKD. CDR3 size: 16 residues. V lost 4 bases, J lost 0 bases, and 5 bases stayed unmatched. The CDR3 loop reads CATSDRRGASTDTQYF. Written as DNA, the CDR3 is TGTGCCACCAGTGACCGGCGGGGGGCCAGCACAGATACGCAGTATTTT.

The chain uses TRBV11-2 and TRBJ2-7; 10 bases match TRBD1. CDR3 length: 13 residues. V trimming: 6 bases; J trimming: 2 bases; junction bases outside the gene matches: 1. Germline V gives CDR1 SGHAT, CDR2 FQNNGV. The CDR3 nucleotides are TGTGCCAGCAGGGGGACAGGGGCCTACGAGCAGTACTTC. Translation: CASRGTGAYEQYF.

This sequence joins TRBV18 and TRBJ1-1; D is uncertain. The CDR3 is made up of 12 amino acids. Germline V gene data show CDR1 as KGHSH and CDR2 as LQKENI. Trimming removed 6 bases at V and 3 bases at J, with 8 bases between. As DNA, the CDR3 is TGTGCCAGCTCGGTCGGGGACACTGAAGCTTTCTTT. Protein: CASSVGDTEAFF.

This clone was observed a single time. The chain links TRBV12-3 or TRBV12-4 to TRBJ1-2; D remains unclear. This CDR3 spans 12 amino acids. Deletions cut 3 bases from V and 7 bases from J, with 9 bases between. Here the CDR3 DNA reads TGTGCCAGCAGTTTGATGGGCGGTGGCTACACCTTC. This gives the protein CASSLMGGGYTF.